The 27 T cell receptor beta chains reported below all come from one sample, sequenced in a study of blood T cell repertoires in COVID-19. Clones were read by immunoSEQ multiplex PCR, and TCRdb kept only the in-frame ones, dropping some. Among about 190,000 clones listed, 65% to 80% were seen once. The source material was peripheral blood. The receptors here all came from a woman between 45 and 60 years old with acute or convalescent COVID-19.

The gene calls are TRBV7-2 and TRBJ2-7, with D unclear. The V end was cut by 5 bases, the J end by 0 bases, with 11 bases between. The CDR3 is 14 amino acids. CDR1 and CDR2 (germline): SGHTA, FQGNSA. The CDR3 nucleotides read TGTGCCAGCAGCGGTCAGCGACCCTCCTACGAGCAGTACTTC. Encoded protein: CASSGQRPSYEQYF.

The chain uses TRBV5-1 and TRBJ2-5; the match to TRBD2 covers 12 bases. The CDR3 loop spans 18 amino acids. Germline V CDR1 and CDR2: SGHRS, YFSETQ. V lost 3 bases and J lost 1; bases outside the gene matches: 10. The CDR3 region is CASSSGLAGPRSQETQYF. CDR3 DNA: TGCGCCAGCAGCTCGGGACTAGCGGGCCCAAGAAGCCAAGAGACCCAGTACTTC.

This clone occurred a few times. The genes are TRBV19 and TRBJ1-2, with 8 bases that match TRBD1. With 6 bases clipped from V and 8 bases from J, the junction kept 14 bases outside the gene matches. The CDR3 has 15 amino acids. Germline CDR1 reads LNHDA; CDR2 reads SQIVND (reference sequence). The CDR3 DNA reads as TGTGCCAGTAGGGGAACGGACAGGGAATGGGACGGCTACACCTTC. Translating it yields CASRGTDREWDGYTF.

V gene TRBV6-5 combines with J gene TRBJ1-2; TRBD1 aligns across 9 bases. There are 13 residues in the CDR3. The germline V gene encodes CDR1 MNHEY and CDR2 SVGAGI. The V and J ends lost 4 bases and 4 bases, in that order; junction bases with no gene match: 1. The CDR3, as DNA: TGTGCCAGCAGTTCACAGGGGGCCTATGGCTACACCTTC. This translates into CASSSQGAYGYTF.

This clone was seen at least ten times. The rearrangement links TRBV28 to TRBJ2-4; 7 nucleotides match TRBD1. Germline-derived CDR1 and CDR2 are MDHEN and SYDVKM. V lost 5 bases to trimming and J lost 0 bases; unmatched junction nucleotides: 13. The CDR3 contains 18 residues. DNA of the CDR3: TGTGCCAGCAGTCTCGACAGGGACGCGTCCCTAGCCAAAAACATTCAGTACTTC. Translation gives CASSLDRDASLAKNIQYF.

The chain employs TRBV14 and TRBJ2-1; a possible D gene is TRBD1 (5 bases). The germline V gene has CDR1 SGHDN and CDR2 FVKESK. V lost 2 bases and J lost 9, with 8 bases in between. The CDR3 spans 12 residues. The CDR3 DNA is TGTGCCAGCAGCCAAAGGGGCCTTGAGCAGTTCTTC. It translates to CASSQRGLEQFF.

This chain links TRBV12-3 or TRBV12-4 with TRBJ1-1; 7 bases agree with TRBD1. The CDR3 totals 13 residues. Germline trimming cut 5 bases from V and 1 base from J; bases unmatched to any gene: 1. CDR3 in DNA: TGTGCCAGCAGTCGGGACAGGAACACTGAAGCTTTCTTT. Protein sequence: CASSRDRNTEAFF.

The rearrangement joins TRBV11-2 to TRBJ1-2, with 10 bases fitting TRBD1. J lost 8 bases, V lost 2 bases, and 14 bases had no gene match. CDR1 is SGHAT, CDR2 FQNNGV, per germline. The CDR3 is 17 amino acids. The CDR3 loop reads CASSLRFDRGQKEGYTF. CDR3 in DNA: TGTGCCAGCAGCTTAAGGTTCGACAGGGGGCAAAAAGAAGGCTACACCTTC. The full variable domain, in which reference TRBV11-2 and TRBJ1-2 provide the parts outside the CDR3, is EAGVAQSPRYKIIEKRQSVAFWCNPISGHATLYWYQQILGQGPKLLIQFQNNGVVDDSQLPKDRFSAERLKGVDSTLKIQPAKLEDSAVYLCASSLRFDRGQKEGYTFGSGTRLTVV.

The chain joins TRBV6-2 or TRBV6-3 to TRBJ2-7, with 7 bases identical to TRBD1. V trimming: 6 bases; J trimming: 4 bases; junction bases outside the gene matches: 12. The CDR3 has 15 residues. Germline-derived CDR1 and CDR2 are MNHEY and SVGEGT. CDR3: CASSPPGTEGYEQYF. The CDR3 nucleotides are TGTGCCAGCAGCCCCCCCGGGACAGAGGGTTACGAGCAGTACTTC.

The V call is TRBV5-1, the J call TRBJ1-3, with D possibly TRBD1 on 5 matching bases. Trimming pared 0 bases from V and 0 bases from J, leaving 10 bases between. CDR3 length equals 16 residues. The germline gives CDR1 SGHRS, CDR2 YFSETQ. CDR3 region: CASSLDQGGSGNTIYF. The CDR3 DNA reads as TGCGCCAGCAGCTTGGATCAGGGCGGCTCTGGAAACACCATATATTTT.

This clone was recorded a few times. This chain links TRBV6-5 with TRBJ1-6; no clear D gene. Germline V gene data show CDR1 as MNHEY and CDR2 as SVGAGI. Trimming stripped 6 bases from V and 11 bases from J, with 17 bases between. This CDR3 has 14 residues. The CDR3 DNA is TGTGCCAGCAGAGGACTGCAGGCGTTTGCACCCCTCCACTTT. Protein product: CASRGLQAFAPLHF.

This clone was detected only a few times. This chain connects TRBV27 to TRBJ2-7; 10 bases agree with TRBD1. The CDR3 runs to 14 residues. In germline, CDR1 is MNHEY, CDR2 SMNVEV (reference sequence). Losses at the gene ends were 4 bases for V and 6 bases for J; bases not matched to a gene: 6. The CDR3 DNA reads TGTGCCAGCAGTTCCCCGGACAGGGGGGGCGAGCAGTACTTC. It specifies CASSSPDRGGEQYF.

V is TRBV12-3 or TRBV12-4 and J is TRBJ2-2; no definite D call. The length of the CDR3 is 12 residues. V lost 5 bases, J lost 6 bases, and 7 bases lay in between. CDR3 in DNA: TGTGCCAGCAGTGAGCGTCCCGGGGAGCTGTTTTTT. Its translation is CASSERPGELFF.

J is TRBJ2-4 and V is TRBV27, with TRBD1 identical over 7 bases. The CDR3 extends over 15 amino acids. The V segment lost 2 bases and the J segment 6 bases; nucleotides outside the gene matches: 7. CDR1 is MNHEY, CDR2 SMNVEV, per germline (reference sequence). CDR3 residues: CASSLEQGVGNIQYF. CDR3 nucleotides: TGTGCCAGCAGTTTAGAGCAGGGGGTGGGAAACATTCAGTACTTC.

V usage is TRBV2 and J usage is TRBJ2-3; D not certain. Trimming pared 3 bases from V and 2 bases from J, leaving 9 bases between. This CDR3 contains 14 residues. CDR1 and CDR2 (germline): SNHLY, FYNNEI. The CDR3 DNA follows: TGTGCCAGCAGTGATCGGCGGTTCACAGATACGCAGTATTTT. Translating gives CASSDRRFTDTQYF.

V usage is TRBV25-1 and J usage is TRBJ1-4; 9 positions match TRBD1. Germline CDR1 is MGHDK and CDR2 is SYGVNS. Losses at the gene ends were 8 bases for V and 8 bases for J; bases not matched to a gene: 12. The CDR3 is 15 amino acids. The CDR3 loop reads CASGETGTGNEKLFF. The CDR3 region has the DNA TGTGCCAGCGGGGAGACCGGGACAGGGAACGAAAAACTGTTTTTT.

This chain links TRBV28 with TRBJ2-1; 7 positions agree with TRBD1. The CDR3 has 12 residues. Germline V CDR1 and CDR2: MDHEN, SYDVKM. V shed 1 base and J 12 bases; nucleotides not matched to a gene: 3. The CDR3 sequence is CASSLLPGGQFF. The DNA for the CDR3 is TGTGCCAGCAGTTTATTGCCAGGGGGGCAGTTCTTC.

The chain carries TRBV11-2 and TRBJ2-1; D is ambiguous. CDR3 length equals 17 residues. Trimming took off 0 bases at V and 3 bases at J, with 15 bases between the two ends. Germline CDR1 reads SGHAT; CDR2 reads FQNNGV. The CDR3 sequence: CASSLEPSEPGYNEQFF. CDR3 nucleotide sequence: TGTGCCAGCAGCTTAGAACCCTCCGAACCAGGCTACAATGAGCAGTTCTTC.

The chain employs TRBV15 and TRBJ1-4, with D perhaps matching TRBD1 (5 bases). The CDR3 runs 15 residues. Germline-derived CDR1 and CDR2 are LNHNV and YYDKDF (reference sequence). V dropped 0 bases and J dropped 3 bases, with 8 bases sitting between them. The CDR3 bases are TGTGCCACCAGCAGAGATGTAGGGGCTAATGAAAAACTGTTTTTT. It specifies CATSRDVGANEKLFF.

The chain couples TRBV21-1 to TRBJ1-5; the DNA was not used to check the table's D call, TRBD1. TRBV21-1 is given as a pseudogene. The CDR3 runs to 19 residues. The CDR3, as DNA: TGTGCCAGCAGCAAAGCTGGGACAGGGGGAAGGGATAGCAATCAGCCCCAGCATTTT. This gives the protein CASSKAGTGGRDSNQPQHF.

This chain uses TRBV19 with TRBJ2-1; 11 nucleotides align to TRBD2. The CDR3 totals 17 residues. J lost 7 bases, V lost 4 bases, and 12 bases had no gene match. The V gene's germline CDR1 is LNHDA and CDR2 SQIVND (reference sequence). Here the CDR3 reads CASSTDVAGGLTNEQFF. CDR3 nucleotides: TGTGCCAGTAGTACCGACGTAGCGGGAGGGCTAACGAATGAGCAGTTCTTC.

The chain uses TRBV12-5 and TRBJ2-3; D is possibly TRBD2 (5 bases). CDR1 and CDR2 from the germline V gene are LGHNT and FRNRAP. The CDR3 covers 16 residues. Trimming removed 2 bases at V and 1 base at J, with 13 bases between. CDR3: CASGLPRKGGTDTQYF. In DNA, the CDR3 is TGTGCTAGTGGTTTGCCCCGAAAGGGAGGCACAGATACGCAGTATTTT.

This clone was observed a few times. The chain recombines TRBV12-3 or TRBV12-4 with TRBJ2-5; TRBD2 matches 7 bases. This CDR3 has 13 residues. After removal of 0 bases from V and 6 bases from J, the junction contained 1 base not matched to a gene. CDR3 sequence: CASSLAGGQTQYF. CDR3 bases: TGTGCCAGCAGTTTAGCGGGAGGGCAGACCCAGTACTTC.

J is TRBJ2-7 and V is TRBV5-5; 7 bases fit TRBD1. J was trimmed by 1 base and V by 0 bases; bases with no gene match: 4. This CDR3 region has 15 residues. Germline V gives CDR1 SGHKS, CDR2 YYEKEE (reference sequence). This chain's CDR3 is CASSLVGQASYEQYF. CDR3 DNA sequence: TGTGCCAGCAGCTTGGTTGGACAGGCATCCTACGAGCAGTACTTC.

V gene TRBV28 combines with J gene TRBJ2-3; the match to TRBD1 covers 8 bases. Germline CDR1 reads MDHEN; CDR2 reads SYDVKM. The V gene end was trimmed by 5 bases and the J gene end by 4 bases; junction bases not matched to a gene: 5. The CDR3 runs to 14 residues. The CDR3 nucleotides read TGTGCCAGCAGTGACAGGACAGGGCCAGATACGCAGTATTTT. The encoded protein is CASSDRTGPDTQYF.

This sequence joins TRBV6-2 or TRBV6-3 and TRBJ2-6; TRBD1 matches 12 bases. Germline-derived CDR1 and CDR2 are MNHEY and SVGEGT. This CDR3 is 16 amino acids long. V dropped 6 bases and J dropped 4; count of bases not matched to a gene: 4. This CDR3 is CASSWDRGPGANVLTF. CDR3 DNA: TGTGCCAGCAGCTGGGACAGGGGGCCGGGGGCCAACGTCCTGACTTTC.

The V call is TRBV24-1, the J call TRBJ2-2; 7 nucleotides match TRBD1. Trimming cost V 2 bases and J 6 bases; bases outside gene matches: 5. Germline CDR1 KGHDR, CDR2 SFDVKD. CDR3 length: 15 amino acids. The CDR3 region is CATSDWKGAAGELFF. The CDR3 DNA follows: TGTGCCACCAGTGATTGGAAGGGGGCTGCCGGGGAGCTGTTTTTT.